The rows below give T cell receptor beta chains drawn from one sample of a study of shared clonotypes between healthy human individuals. This table comes from immunoSEQ multiplex PCR, and its TCRdb copy is limited to in-frame clones, with some not included. Among more than 500,000 clones listed, 95% to 96% were seen once. Sequenced material: naive CD4+ T cells sorted from blood. The receptors were sampled from a woman aged 25 to 45 in good health. Both conserved end residues are part of each CDR3. Each record gives: V gene, CDR3 length, J gene, CDR3 protein.

V gene: TRBV6-5; CDR3 length: 14; J gene: TRBJ1-1; CDR3 protein: CASRTGESNTEAFF
V gene: TRBV4-1; CDR3 length: 17; J gene: TRBJ2-1; CDR3 protein: CASSQRFIGTSDNEQFF
V gene: TRBV28; CDR3 length: 15; J gene: -; CDR3 protein: CASCRAGRITYEQYF
V gene: TRBV28; CDR3 length: 14; J gene: -; CDR3 protein: CASGLSPSSYEQYF
V gene: TRBV27; CDR3 length: 13; J gene: TRBJ2-1; CDR3 protein: CASSPASGREQFF
V gene: TRBV5-4; CDR3 length: 15; J gene: TRBJ1-1; CDR3 protein: CASSSWTGENTEAFF
V gene: TRBV18; CDR3 length: 16; J gene: TRBJ2-7; CDR3 protein: CASSPKTSASSYEQYF
V gene: TRBV4-1; CDR3 length: 15; J gene: TRBJ2-7; CDR3 protein: CASSQERDRAYEQYF
V gene: TRBV6-6; CDR3 length: 15; J gene: TRBJ1-5; CDR3 protein: CASGRGRDDNQPQHF
V gene: TRBV28; CDR3 length: 14; J gene: TRBJ2-2; CDR3 protein: CASSLRLQTGELFF
V gene: TRBV4-1; CDR3 length: 14; J gene: TRBJ2-7; CDR3 protein: CASSQAEALYEQYF
V gene: TRBV5-1; CDR3 length: 14; J gene: TRBJ2-5; CDR3 protein: CASSLATRAETQYF
V gene: TRBV7-3; CDR3 length: 16; J gene: TRBJ2-1; CDR3 protein: CASSLRVGDLYNEQFF
V gene: TRBV5-1; CDR3 length: 15; J gene: TRBJ2-7; CDR3 protein: CASSPRTSGSYEQYF
V gene: TRBV4-2; CDR3 length: 17; J gene: TRBJ1-6; CDR3 protein: CASSQGSGQLDNSPLHF
V gene: TRBV27; CDR3 length: 13; J gene: TRBJ2-1; CDR3 protein: CASSGLAYDEQFF
V gene: TRBV19; CDR3 length: 21; J gene: TRBJ2-3; CDR3 protein: CASSIGPGQGALREGRNTQYF
V gene: TRBV28; CDR3 length: 15; J gene: TRBJ2-7; CDR3 protein: CASSLGLAGIYEQYF
V gene: TRBV7-9; CDR3 length: 13; J gene: TRBJ1-4; CDR3 protein: CASSWTVDEKLFF
V gene: TRBV2; CDR3 length: 13; J gene: TRBJ2-5; CDR3 protein: CASNPGGLGTQYF
V gene: TRBV4-1; CDR3 length: 14; J gene: TRBJ2-7; CDR3 protein: CASSKVDNSYEQYF
V gene: TRBV28; CDR3 length: 16; J gene: TRBJ2-7; CDR3 protein: CASSDLTLAGGAEQYF
V gene: TRBV5-1; CDR3 length: 14; J gene: TRBJ2-7; CDR3 protein: CASSIRTGYYEQYF
V gene: TRBV27; CDR3 length: 14; J gene: TRBJ1-2; CDR3 protein: CASNTMGRKNGYTF
V gene: TRBV30; CDR3 length: 16; J gene: TRBJ1-3; CDR3 protein: CAWSVRRGVHGNTIYF
V gene: TRBV7-2; CDR3 length: 14; J gene: -; CDR3 protein: CASRASGTAYEQYF
V gene: TRBV18; CDR3 length: 17; J gene: TRBJ1-2; CDR3 protein: CASSPQRQGGHLGGYTF
V gene: TRBV20-1; CDR3 length: 11; J gene: TRBJ2-3; CDR3 protein: CSASLGDTQYF
V gene: TRBV28; CDR3 length: 13; J gene: TRBJ2-7; CDR3 protein: CASNRGIRYEQYF
V gene: TRBV30; CDR3 length: 12; J gene: TRBJ1-1; CDR3 protein: CAWKHQNTEAFF
V gene: TRBV11-2; CDR3 length: 15; J gene: TRBJ1-1; CDR3 protein: CASSFLDRSNTEAFF
V gene: TRBV5-1; CDR3 length: 14; J gene: TRBJ2-7; CDR3 protein: CASSLVDRAREQYF
V gene: TRBV6-1; CDR3 length: 13; J gene: TRBJ1-1; CDR3 protein: CASSERGNTEAFF
V gene: TRBV9; CDR3 length: 16; J gene: TRBJ2-3; CDR3 protein: CASSAFVGPSTDTQYF
V gene: TRBV18; CDR3 length: 13; J gene: TRBJ2-7; CDR3 protein: CASSTRDVDEQYF
V gene: TRBV5-1; CDR3 length: 15; J gene: TRBJ2-1; CDR3 protein: CASSLWQVGANEQFF
V gene: TRBV25-1; CDR3 length: 13; J gene: TRBJ2-7; CDR3 protein: CASSVAGLDEQYF
V gene: TRBV23-1; CDR3 length: 19; J gene: TRBJ1-6; CDR3 protein: CAPPRRHLLGGSNNSPLHF
V gene: TRBV5-1; CDR3 length: 14; J gene: TRBJ1-1; CDR3 protein: CASSLLLPGTEAFF
V gene: TRBV28; CDR3 length: 17; J gene: TRBJ2-3; CDR3 protein: CASSFGPGQGAGYTQYF
V gene: TRBV14; CDR3 length: 18; J gene: TRBJ2-7; CDR3 protein: CASSHTSRTSGSPGEQYF
V gene: TRBV7-3; CDR3 length: 16; J gene: TRBJ2-3; CDR3 protein: CASSLGPGGDTDTQYF
V gene: TRBV10-3; CDR3 length: 13; J gene: TRBJ2-1; CDR3 protein: CATTPSAYNEQFF
V gene: TRBV19; CDR3 length: 15; J gene: TRBJ1-5; CDR3 protein: CASRSGSRPNQPQHF
V gene: TRBV7-9; CDR3 length: 17; J gene: TRBJ1-4; CDR3 protein: CASILLGRVLTNEKLFF
V gene: TRBV18; CDR3 length: 13; J gene: TRBJ1-5; CDR3 protein: CASSPMGDQPQHF
V gene: TRBV5-1; CDR3 length: 15; J gene: TRBJ2-7; CDR3 protein: CASSLESFGTYEQYF
V gene: TRBV29-1; CDR3 length: 13; J gene: TRBJ1-3; CDR3 protein: CSVVSSSGNTIYF
V gene: TRBV2; CDR3 length: 15; J gene: TRBJ1-3; CDR3 protein: CASSVEGAAGNTIYF
V gene: TRBV5-1; CDR3 length: 15; J gene: TRBJ2-2; CDR3 protein: CASSLVAGGAGELFF
V gene: TRBV28; CDR3 length: 17; J gene: TRBJ2-2; CDR3 protein: CASSLVGWRANTGELFF
V gene: TRBV28; CDR3 length: 13; J gene: TRBJ1-1; CDR3 protein: CASSFQGSSGAFF
V gene: TRBV19; CDR3 length: 15; J gene: TRBJ2-1; CDR3 protein: CASSILSGSYNEQFF
V gene: TRBV28; CDR3 length: 18; J gene: TRBJ1-2; CDR3 protein: CASSLEGLGIGTGSGYTF
V gene: TRBV18; CDR3 length: 16; J gene: TRBJ1-1; CDR3 protein: CASSPGRLVGDTEAFF